This T cell receptor (beta chain) derives from a study of T cells in Graves' hyperthyroidism and ophthalmopathy. General study findings and limits: Separation of ophthalmopathy from stable hyperthyroidism was achieved by a 13 V-J model. Blood also showed most of the thyroid clonotypes that were expanded above 0.001.

This clonotype was observed many times. Its target is not known. Patients aged 18 to 65 had newly diagnosed hyperthyroidism that had lasted under 2 months. PBMCs were sourced from more than 9 ml fresh peripheral blood. V dropped 4 bases and J dropped 3; count of bases not matched to a gene: 5. This CDR3 has 14 amino acids. Germline assignment: CDR1 SGHRS and CDR2 YFSETQ. RNA transcripts gave rise to amplified TCR beta CDR3 regions. HTBI primers were used for first-round RT-PCR of the TCR CDR3. MiXCR, applied by TCRdb to the multiplex PCR reads, yields one record per CDR3 protein. The data contain 340,000 or so distinct CDR3 sequences, 15% to 20% of them singletons.

This TCR came from a man in his thirties or forties with Graves' hyperthyroidism. The sample was blood. The chain recombines TRBV5-1 with TRBJ1-2, with 8 nucleotides matching TRBD1. The CDR3 protein is CASSLTGVHYGYTF. CDR3 nucleotides: TGCGCCAGCAGCCTGACAGGGGTTCACTATGGCTACACCTTC.